The clone carrying this T cell receptor (beta chain) was seen at least ten times. The germline V gene encodes CDR1 SEHNR and CDR2 FQNEAQ (reference sequence). The CDR3 covers 14 residues. The V end was cut by 5 bases, the J end by 3 bases, with 12 bases between. This sample is drawn from a study of T cells in Graves' hyperthyroidism and ophthalmopathy. Regions amplified from RNA transcripts were the TCR beta CDR3 regions. During a first-round RT-PCR of the TCR CDR3, the HTBI primer set was used. Using its own MiXCR run on the multiplex PCR reads, TCRdb lists one record per CDR3 protein. In the table there are about 52,000 distinct CDR3 sequences, roughly 50% of which are singletons.

The chain recombines TRBV7-9 with TRBJ2-3; D remains ambiguous. The clonotype originates from a woman aged 50 to 60 with Graves' ophthalmopathy. What was sequenced was blood. The CDR3 sequence: CASSPGWKTDTQYF. The CDR3 DNA reads as TGTGCCAGCAGCCCCGGATGGAAGACAGATACGCAGTATTTT. Full variable domain (missing parts from reference TRBV7-9 and TRBJ2-3): DTGVSQNPRHKITKRGQNVTFRCDPISEHNRLYWYRQTLGQGPEFLTYFQNEAQLEKSRLLSDRFSAERPKGSFSTLEIQRTEQGDSAMYLCASSPGWKTDTQYFGPGTRLTVL.